The 6 T cell receptor beta chains listed next were all sequenced from one sample in a study of blood T cell repertoires in COVID-19. Using immunoSEQ multiplex PCR, the repertoire was profiled, and TCRdb retains in-frame clones only, with some absent. The sample includes a few hundred thousand clones, around 85% of them seen just once. Sequencing input: PBMCs or T cells enriched from blood (not recorded which). The receptors stem from a woman aged 40 to 49 with acute COVID-19.

The genes are TRBV28 and TRBJ1-1, with TRBD1 as a possible D gene (6 bases). V dropped 5 bases and J dropped 4 bases, with 20 bases sitting between them. This CDR3 has 16 residues. Germline-derived CDR1 and CDR2 are MDHEN and SYDVKM. CDR3 amino acids: CASSQRGAGRATEAFF. The CDR3, as DNA: TGTGCCAGCAGTCAACGGGGGGCAGGGAGGGCCACTGAAGCTTTCTTT.

The chain has TRBV4-3 and TRBJ1-3, with 7 bases identical to TRBD1. Germline V CDR1 and CDR2: LGHNA, YSLEER. This CDR3 comprises 15 residues. V trimming: 1 base; J trimming: 0 bases; junction bases outside the gene matches: 0. This CDR3 reads CASSQGQGSGNTIYF. The CDR3 DNA reads as TGCGCCAGCAGCCAAGGACAGGGCTCTGGAAACACCATATATTTT.

The chain uses TRBV7-9 and TRBJ2-1; 13 bases are a match to TRBD2. Germline V gene sequence: CDR1 SEHNR, CDR2 FQNEAQ (reference sequence). The CDR3 runs 15 residues. V was clipped by 5 bases and J by 7 bases; unmatched bases: 5. For the CDR3, the DNA is TGTGCCAGCAGCGCACTAGCGGGAGGGGGAAATGAGCAGTTCTTC. Translating gives CASSALAGGGNEQFF.

The chain has TRBV9 and TRBJ2-3; no firm D call. Trimming removed 3 bases at V and 4 bases at J, with 9 bases between. CDR3 length: 13 residues. Germline V lookup: CDR1 SGDLS, CDR2 YYNGEE. DNA for the CDR3: TGTGCCAGCAGCGGAGCCGGAGCAGATACGCAGTATTTT. Translation gives CASSGAGADTQYF.

This clone appeared many times. CDR3 sequence (DNA): TGTGCCAGCAGCCAAGATAGGAGGCCTAGCGGGCCTGTAGCCAAAAACATTCAGTACTTC. Translating it yields CASSQDRRPSGPVAKNIQYF. V usage is TRBV4-2 and J usage is TRBJ2-4; 8 bases agree with TRBD2. Per germline, CDR1 LGHNA and CDR2 YNFKEQ. The V gene end was trimmed by 0 bases and the J gene end by 0 bases; junction bases not matched to a gene: 13. This CDR3 is 20 amino acids long.

The chain recombines TRBV7-3 with TRBJ2-2; TRBD1 matches 8 bases. The CDR3 runs 16 residues. Germline V gives CDR1 SGHTA, CDR2 FQGTGA. With 1 base clipped from V and 4 bases from J, the junction kept 5 bases outside the gene matches. CDR3 region: CASSLRGGQGTGELFF. The CDR3 region has the DNA TGTGCCAGCAGCTTAAGGGGAGGACAGGGCACCGGGGAGCTGTTTTTT.